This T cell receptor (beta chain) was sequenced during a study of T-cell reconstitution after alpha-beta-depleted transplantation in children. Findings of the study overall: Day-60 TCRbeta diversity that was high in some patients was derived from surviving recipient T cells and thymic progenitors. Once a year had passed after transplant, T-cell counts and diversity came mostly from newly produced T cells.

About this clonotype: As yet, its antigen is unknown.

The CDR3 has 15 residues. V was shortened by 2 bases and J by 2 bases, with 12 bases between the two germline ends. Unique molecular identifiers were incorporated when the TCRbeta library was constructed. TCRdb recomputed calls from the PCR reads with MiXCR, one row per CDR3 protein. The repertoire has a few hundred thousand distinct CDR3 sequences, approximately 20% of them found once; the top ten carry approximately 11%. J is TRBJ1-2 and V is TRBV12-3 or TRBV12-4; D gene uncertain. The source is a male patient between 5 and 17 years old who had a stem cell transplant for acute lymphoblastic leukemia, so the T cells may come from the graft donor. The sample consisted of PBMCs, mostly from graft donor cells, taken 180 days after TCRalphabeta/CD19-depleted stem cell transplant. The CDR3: CASSLRPSSNYGYTF. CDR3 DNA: TGTGCCAGCAGTTTACGTCCCTCATCCAACTATGGCTACACCTTC.